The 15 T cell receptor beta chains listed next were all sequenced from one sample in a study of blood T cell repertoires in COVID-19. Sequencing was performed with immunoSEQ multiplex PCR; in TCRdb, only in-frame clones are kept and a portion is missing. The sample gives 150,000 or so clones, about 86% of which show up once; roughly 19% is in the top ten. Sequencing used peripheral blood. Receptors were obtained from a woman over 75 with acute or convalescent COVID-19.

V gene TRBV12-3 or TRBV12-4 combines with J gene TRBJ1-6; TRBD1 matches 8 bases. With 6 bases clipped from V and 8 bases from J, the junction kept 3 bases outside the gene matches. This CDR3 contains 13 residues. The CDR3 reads CASRQGEDSPLHF. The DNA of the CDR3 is TGTGCCAGCAGACAGGGGGAGGATTCACCCCTCCACTTT.

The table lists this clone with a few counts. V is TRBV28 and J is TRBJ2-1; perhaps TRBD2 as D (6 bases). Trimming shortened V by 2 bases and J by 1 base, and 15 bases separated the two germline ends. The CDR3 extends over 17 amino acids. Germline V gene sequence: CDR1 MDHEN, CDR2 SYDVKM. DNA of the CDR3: TGTGCCAGCAGTTTAATAGCGGATGTTTTGTCCTACAATGAGCAGTTCTTC. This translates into CASSLIADVLSYNEQFF.

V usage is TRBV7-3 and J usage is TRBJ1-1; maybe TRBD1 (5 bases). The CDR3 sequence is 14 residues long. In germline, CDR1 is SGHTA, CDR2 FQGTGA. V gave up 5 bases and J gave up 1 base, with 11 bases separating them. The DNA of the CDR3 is TGTGCCAGCAGCCCCGCGGGACCGAACACTGAAGCTTTCTTT. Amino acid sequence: CASSPAGPNTEAFF.

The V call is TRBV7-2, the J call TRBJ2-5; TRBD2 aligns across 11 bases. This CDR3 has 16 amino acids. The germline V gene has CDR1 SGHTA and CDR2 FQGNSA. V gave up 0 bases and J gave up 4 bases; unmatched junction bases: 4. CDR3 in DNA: TGTGCCAGCAGCTTAGCTTTAGCGGGGGGGCGAGAGACCCAGTACTTC. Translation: CASSLALAGGRETQYF.

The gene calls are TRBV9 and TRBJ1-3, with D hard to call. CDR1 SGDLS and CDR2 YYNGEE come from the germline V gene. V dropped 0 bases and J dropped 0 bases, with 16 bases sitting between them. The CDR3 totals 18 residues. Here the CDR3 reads CASSVGAGYRLSGNTIYF. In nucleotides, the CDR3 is TGTGCCAGCAGCGTAGGGGCAGGCTATCGCCTCTCTGGAAACACCATATATTTT.

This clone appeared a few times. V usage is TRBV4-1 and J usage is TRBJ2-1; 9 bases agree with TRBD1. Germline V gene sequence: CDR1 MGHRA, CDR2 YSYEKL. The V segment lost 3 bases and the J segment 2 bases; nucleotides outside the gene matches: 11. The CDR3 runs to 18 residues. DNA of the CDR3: TGCGCCAGCAGCCACAATCACGCCGGGACAGGGACCTACAATGAGCAGTTCTTC. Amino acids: CASSHNHAGTGTYNEQFF.

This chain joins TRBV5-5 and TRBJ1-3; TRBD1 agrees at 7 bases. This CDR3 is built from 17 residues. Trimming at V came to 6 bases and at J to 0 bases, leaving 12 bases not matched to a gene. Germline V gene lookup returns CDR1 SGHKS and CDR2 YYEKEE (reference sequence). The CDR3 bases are TGTGCCAGCACCAAGGAGTGGGGACAGTACTCTGGAAACACCATATATTTT. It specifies CASTKEWGQYSGNTIYF.

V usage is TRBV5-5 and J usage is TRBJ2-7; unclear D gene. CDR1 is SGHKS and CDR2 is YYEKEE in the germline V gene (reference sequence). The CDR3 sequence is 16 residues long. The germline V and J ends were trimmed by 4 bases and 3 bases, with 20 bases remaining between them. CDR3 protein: CASSPLTNSNDYEQYF. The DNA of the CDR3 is TGTGCCAGCAGCCCCTTGACAAATTCTAACGACTACGAGCAGTACTTC. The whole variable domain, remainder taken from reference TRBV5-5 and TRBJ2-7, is DAGVTQSPTHLIKTRGQQVTLRCSPISGHKSVSWYQQVLGQGPQFIFQYYEKEERGRGNFPDRFSARQFPNYSSELNVNALLLGDSALYLCASSPLTNSNDYEQYFGPGTRLTVT.

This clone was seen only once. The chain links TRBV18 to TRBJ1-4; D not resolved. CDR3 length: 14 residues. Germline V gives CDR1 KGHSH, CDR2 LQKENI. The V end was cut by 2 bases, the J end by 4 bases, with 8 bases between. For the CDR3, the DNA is TGTGCCAGCTCACCATTGAGAAATAATGAAAAACTGTTTTTT. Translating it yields CASSPLRNNEKLFF.

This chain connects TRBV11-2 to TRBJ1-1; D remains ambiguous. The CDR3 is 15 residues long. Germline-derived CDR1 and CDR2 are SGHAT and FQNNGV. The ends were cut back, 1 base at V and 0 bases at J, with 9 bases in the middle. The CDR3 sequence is CASSLVRALNTEAFF. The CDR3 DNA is TGTGCCAGCAGCTTAGTGAGGGCTCTGAACACTGAAGCTTTCTTT.

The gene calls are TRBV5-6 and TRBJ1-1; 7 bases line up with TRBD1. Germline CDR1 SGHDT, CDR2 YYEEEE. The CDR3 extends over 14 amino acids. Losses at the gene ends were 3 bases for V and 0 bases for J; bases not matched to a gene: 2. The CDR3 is CASSWDRLNTEAFF. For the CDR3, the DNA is TGTGCCAGCAGCTGGGACAGATTGAACACTGAAGCTTTCTTT.

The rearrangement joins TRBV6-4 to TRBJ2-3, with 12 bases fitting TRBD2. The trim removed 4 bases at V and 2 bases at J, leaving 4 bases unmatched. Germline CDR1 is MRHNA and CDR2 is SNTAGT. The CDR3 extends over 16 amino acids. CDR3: CASSVGLAGSTDTQYF. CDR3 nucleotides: TGTGCCAGCAGTGTCGGACTAGCGGGATCCACAGATACGCAGTATTTT.

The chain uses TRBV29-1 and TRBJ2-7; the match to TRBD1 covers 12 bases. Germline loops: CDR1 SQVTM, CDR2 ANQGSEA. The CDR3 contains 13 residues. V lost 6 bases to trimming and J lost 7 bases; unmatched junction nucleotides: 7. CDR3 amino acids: CSVGGQGAWEQYF. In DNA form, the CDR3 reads TGCAGCGTGGGGGGACAGGGGGCTTGGGAGCAGTACTTC.

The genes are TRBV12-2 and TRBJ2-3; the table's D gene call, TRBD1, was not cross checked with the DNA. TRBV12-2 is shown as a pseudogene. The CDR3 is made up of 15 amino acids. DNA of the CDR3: TGTGCAAGTCTACCGACAGGGGACGGGGCAGATACGCAGTATTTT. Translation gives CASLPTGDGADTQYF.

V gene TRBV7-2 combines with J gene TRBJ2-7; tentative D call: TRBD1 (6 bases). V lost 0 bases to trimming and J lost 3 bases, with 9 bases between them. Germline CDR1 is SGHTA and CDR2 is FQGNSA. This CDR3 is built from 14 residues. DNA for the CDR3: TGTGCCAGCAGCTTAGCGGGGGCTGACTACGAGCAGTACTTC. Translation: CASSLAGADYEQYF.